This T cell receptor (beta chain) stems from a study of T-cell reconstitution after alpha-beta-depleted transplantation in children. As concerns this clonotype: What it binds is unknown.

The study's findings and limits: Several hundred rapidly expanded clones from non-depleted graft cells reportedly supplied alpha-beta T cells about two months post-transplant. T cells produced anew were the main source of T-cell counts and diversity one year after transplant.

The TCRbeta library was prepared with unique molecular identifiers. TCRdb re-analysed the PCR reads in MiXCR, keeping a single row per CDR3 protein. The data contain some 550,000 distinct CDR3 sequences, roughly 23% of them singletons. The CDR3 has 12 amino acids. Germline CDR1 and CDR2: DFQATT and SNEGSKA (reference sequence). Trimming stripped 6 bases from V and 4 bases from J, with 10 bases between. The TCR sequence derives from a boy younger than two who had a stem cell transplant for acute myeloid leukemia, so the T cells may come from the graft donor. The V and J genes are TRBV20-1 and TRBJ2-1; D gene uncertain. The sample consisted of PBMCs, mostly from graft donor cells, taken 360 days after TCRalphabeta/CD19-depleted stem cell transplant. CDR3 coding DNA: TGCAGTGCCATCTTCTTGTACAATGAGCAGTTCTTC. Protein: CSAIFLYNEQFF.